A single sample gave rise to the 27 T cell receptor beta chains below, sequenced in a study of cytomegalovirus exposure and HLA in healthy donors (dated by TCRdb to 2017 to 2019). Preparation of the library involved the immunoSEQ multiplex PCR assay. In TCRdb, the immuneACCESS table is reduced to in-frame sequences with V and J assigned. These tables do not hold every clone; where another copy was compared, an unresolved V gene accounts for under half, and the others remain unexplained. Across this sample there are some 170,000 clones, with roughly 86% seen only once. 2% to 3% of the sample is in the top ten clones. Sequenced sample: PBMCs. These receptor sequences come from a young man in good health and CMV-seropositive.

J is TRBJ2-1 and V is TRBV28; the D is unclear. This CDR3 spans 12 amino acids. Per germline, CDR1 MDHEN and CDR2 SYDVKM. The germline V and J ends were trimmed by 6 bases and 8 bases, with 11 bases remaining between them. CDR3 sequence: CASRNLVYEQFF. The CDR3 DNA reads TGTGCCAGCAGGAACCTAGTTTATGAGCAGTTCTTC.

The DNA of the CDR3 is TGCAGCGCCTCCGGGGGACAGGGGCCCGAGCAGTACTTC. Protein: CSASGGQGPEQYF. This chain connects TRBV29-1 to TRBJ2-7, with TRBD1 matching over 10 bases. Looked up from germline, CDR1 is SQVTM and CDR2 is ANQGSEA. The trim removed 7 bases at V and 6 bases at J, leaving 9 bases unmatched. This CDR3 contains 13 residues.

The chain employs TRBV28 and TRBJ2-7, with TRBD2 matching 7 bases. The germline V gene encodes CDR1 MDHEN and CDR2 SYDVKM. This CDR3 region has 12 residues. V gave up 7 bases and J gave up 7 bases; unmatched junction bases: 7. The CDR3 sequence: CASKVAGEEQYF. CDR3 nucleotide sequence: TGTGCCAGCAAGGTTGCGGGAGAAGAGCAGTACTTC.

This clone was seen once. V gene TRBV19 combines with J gene TRBJ2-2, with 8 bases fitting TRBD2. Germline values: CDR1 LNHDA, CDR2 SQIVND (reference sequence). This CDR3 spans 19 amino acids. The J segment lost 3 bases and the V segment lost 1 base, leaving 13 bases of the junction unmatched. CDR3 region: CASSIGRQFSGIYTGELFF. DNA for the CDR3: TGTGCCAGTAGTATAGGCAGACAGTTTAGCGGGATTTACACCGGGGAGCTGTTTTTT.

The chain recombines TRBV7-2 with TRBJ1-5; no firm D call. Germline CDR1 and CDR2: SGHTA and FQGNSA. The CDR3 has 13 residues. Trimming took off 0 bases at V and 9 bases at J, with 9 bases between the two ends. CDR3 region: CASSLAHGGPQHF. The CDR3, as DNA: TGTGCCAGCAGCTTAGCGCATGGAGGGCCCCAGCATTTT. Combining the CDR3 with reference TRBV7-2 and TRBJ1-5 gives the whole variable domain GAGVSQSPSNKVTEKGKDVELRCDPISGHTALYWYRQSLGQGLEFLIYFQGNSAPDKSGLPSDRFSAERTGGSVSTLTIQRTQQEDSAVYLCASSLAHGGPQHFGDGTRLSIL.

The genes are TRBV19 and TRBJ2-1, with 7 bases identical to TRBD2. Germline V lookup: CDR1 LNHDA, CDR2 SQIVND (reference sequence). Trimming at V came to 3 bases and at J to 1 base, leaving 0 bases not matched to a gene. This CDR3 contains 14 residues. CDR3 loop: CASSIGGSYNEQFF. CDR3 in DNA: TGTGCCAGTAGTATCGGGGGGTCCTACAATGAGCAGTTCTTC.

CDR3 bases: TGTGCCAGCAGCGTAAACCCCGGGACTAGCTACGAGCAGTACTTC. Translation: CASSVNPGTSYEQYF. The chain links TRBV9 to TRBJ2-7; 8 nucleotides line up with TRBD2. Germline values: CDR1 SGDLS, CDR2 YYNGEE. The CDR3 extends over 15 amino acids. V was pared by 1 base and J by 3 bases, with 6 bases of the junction left unmatched.

The chain is built from TRBV6-6 and TRBJ2-7; D is ambiguous. The CDR3 loop spans 13 amino acids. Germline V gene lookup returns CDR1 MNHNY and CDR2 SVGAGI (reference sequence). V lost 4 bases and J lost 0, with 7 bases in between. CDR3 sequence: CASSWALSYEQYF. CDR3 bases: TGTGCCAGCAGTTGGGCCCTCTCCTACGAGCAGTACTTC.

There are a few counts of this clone. The genes are TRBV28 and TRBJ2-1; 14 bases map to TRBD2. CDR1 MDHEN and CDR2 SYDVKM come from the germline V gene. Trimming at V came to 2 bases and at J to 8 bases, leaving 14 bases not matched to a gene. The CDR3 has 19 residues. The CDR3 nucleotides read TGTGCCAGCAGTTTACGACTAGCGGGAGGGCCTAACTCAGGCGATGAGCAGTTCTTC. It yields the protein CASSLRLAGGPNSGDEQFF.

J is TRBJ2-7 and V is TRBV9, with a weak D call TRBD2 (6 bases). The CDR3 spans 17 residues. Germline V lookup: CDR1 SGDLS, CDR2 YYNGEE. Trimming took 0 bases from V and 2 from J, leaving 18 bases between them. CDR3 region: CASSVAAGQGTAYEQYF. CDR3 bases: TGTGCCAGCAGCGTAGCGGCGGGGCAGGGAACCGCCTACGAGCAGTACTTC.

This rearrangement joins TRBV29-1 to TRBJ1-1; 9 positions match TRBD1. Germline V gives CDR1 SQVTM, CDR2 ANQGSEA. Trimming removed 7 bases from V and 11 bases from J; junction bases left unmatched: 23. There are 16 residues in the CDR3. The CDR3 DNA reads TGCAGCGCCGCCGGCGGGACAGGGTCGTTTTCACCGGTGGCTTTCTTT. This translates into CSAAGGTGSFSPVAFF.

This chain connects TRBV25-1 to TRBJ2-7; D may be TRBD1 (5 bases). There are 13 residues in the CDR3. Trimming pared 6 bases from V and 2 bases from J, leaving 11 bases between. Germline CDR1 MGHDK, CDR2 SYGVNS. The CDR3 nucleotides read TGTGCCAGCAGAAAAGGGGCTACCTACGAGCAGTACTTC. This sequence encodes CASRKGATYEQYF.

The V and J genes are TRBV7-2 and TRBJ1-2, with TRBD1 matching 7 bases. The CDR3 extends over 13 amino acids. J lost 4 bases, V lost 5 bases, and 4 bases had no gene match. The germline V gene has CDR1 SGHTA and CDR2 FQGNSA. The CDR3 spells CASSPGTVYGYTF. DNA of the CDR3: TGTGCCAGCAGCCCCGGGACAGTCTATGGCTACACCTTC.

This clone showed up just once. The CDR3 DNA reads TGTGCCAGCAGCTTGAGCGGGAGGGCCATCACGCAGTATTTT. Residues: CASSLSGRAITQYF. This sequence joins TRBV7-2 and TRBJ2-3; TRBD2 matches at 10 bases. Germline values: CDR1 SGHTA, CDR2 FQGNSA. CDR3 length: 14 residues. V lost 3 bases to trimming and J lost 9 bases; unmatched junction nucleotides: 6.

The chain combines TRBV5-1 with TRBJ2-3; 8 bases line up with TRBD2. V trimming: 2 bases; J trimming: 6 bases; junction bases outside the gene matches: 8. The V gene's germline CDR1 is SGHRS and CDR2 YFSETQ. The CDR3 runs 15 residues. The CDR3 DNA reads as TGCGCCAGCAGCTTCCCACTAGCGGATGGGGATACGCAGTATTTT. It specifies CASSFPLADGDTQYF.

The chain couples TRBV29-1 to TRBJ2-1; D is possibly TRBD2 (5 bases). CDR1 is SQVTM and CDR2 is ANQGSEA in the germline V gene. Trimming removed 4 bases at V and 9 bases at J, with 13 bases between. The length of the CDR3 is 12 residues. The CDR3 sequence: CSVVVAGVEQFF. DNA for the CDR3: TGCAGCGTTGTAGTCGCCGGGGTTGAGCAGTTCTTC.

V is TRBV7-3 and J is TRBJ2-3; TRBD1 matches 8 bases. The CDR3 is 15 residues long. The V segment lost 6 bases and the J segment 1 base; nucleotides outside the gene matches: 6. Germline V gene sequence: CDR1 SGHTA, CDR2 FQGTGA. The CDR3 loop is CASSRQGFGTDTQYF. The CDR3 DNA reads TGTGCCAGCAGTCGACAGGGGTTCGGCACAGATACGCAGTATTTT.

The CDR3 sequence is CAWITGSYGYTF. CDR3 DNA: TGTGCCTGGATTACAGGGTCCTATGGCTACACCTTC. The chain combines TRBV30 with TRBJ1-2, with a possible D match to TRBD1 (6 bases). This CDR3 has 12 residues. The germline CDR1 and CDR2 sequences are GTSNPN and SVGIG (reference sequence). V lost 4 bases and J lost 4, with 10 bases in between.

This clone was seen a single time. The chain links TRBV4-1 to TRBJ2-5, with D possibly being TRBD1 (6 bases). Germline CDR1 MGHRA, CDR2 YSYEKL. The V gene lost 1 base and the J gene lost 2 bases, with 14 bases spanning the gap. The CDR3 covers 16 residues. The CDR3 DNA sequence: TGCGCCAGCAGCCAAGCGACAGGCCCCGATCAAGAGACCCAGTACTTC. It is translated as CASSQATGPDQETQYF.

The CDR3 is CASSATGPDGYTF. CDR3 nucleotides: TGTGCCAGCAGCGCGACAGGGCCTGATGGCTACACCTTC. V is TRBV7-9 and J is TRBJ1-2, with 7 bases aligning to TRBD1. J lost 6 bases, V lost 5 bases, and 6 bases had no gene match. The CDR3 totals 13 residues. The germline gives CDR1 SEHNR, CDR2 FQNEAQ (reference sequence).

This clone has a single count. The chain has TRBV2 and TRBJ2-7; TRBD1 is a possible D gene (5 bases). V was clipped by 5 bases and J by 5 bases, with 10 bases between them. This CDR3 region has 12 residues. CDR1 and CDR2 from the germline V gene are SNHLY and FYNNEI. The CDR3 bases are TGTGCCAGCAGTTTCCAGGGCGACGAGCAGTACTTC. Protein: CASSFQGDEQYF.

The V call is TRBV5-5, the J call TRBJ2-7, with 9 bases fitting TRBD2. CDR1 is SGHKS and CDR2 is YYEKEE in the germline V gene (reference sequence). The CDR3 is made up of 15 amino acids. Trimming took 0 bases from V and 1 from J; bases not matched to a gene: 2. The CDR3 DNA is TGTGCCAGCAGCTTGGGACTAGCGGTTTCCTACGAGCAGTACTTC. It codes for CASSLGLAVSYEQYF. Full variable domain (rest looked up from reference TRBV5-5 and TRBJ2-7): DAGVTQSPTHLIKTRGQQVTLRCSPISGHKSVSWYQQVLGQGPQFIFQYYEKEERGRGNFPDRFSARQFPNYSSELNVNALLLGDSALYLCASSLGLAVSYEQYFGPGTRLTVT.

CDR3 nucleotide sequence: TGTGCCAGCAGCGTAGTGGGGGAGGGGGGACAGGTTAACGAGCAGTACTTC. Translation: CASSVVGEGGQVNEQYF. This chain connects TRBV9 to TRBJ2-7; tentative D call: TRBD1 (8 bases). V lost 0 bases, J lost 5 bases, and 21 bases lay in between. The germline V gene encodes CDR1 SGDLS and CDR2 YYNGEE. The CDR3 consists of 17 residues.

This clone was observed a handful of times. The CDR3 here is CASSIGAAYEQYF. The CDR3 DNA sequence: TGTGCCAGTAGTATTGGGGCAGCCTACGAGCAGTACTTC. J is TRBJ2-7 and V is TRBV19, with D possibly being TRBD1 (5 bases). Germline assignment: CDR1 LNHDA and CDR2 SQIVND (reference sequence). Between the trimmed V and J ends, which lost 3 bases and 2 bases, there was a span of 8 bases. The CDR3 runs 13 residues.

This clone has at least ten counts. This rearrangement joins TRBV6-5 to TRBJ2-7; 11 nucleotides agree with TRBD2. CDR1 and CDR2 (germline): MNHEY, SVGAGI. The J segment lost 3 bases and the V segment lost 6 bases, leaving 7 bases of the junction unmatched. The length of the CDR3 is 15 residues. Written as DNA, the CDR3 is TGTGCCAGCAGGTGGGGGACTAGCGGCAACTACGAGCAGTACTTC. Protein product: CASRWGTSGNYEQYF.

The chain links TRBV6-5 to TRBJ2-1, with 7 bases that match TRBD1. Germline values: CDR1 MNHEY, CDR2 SVGAGI. With 6 bases clipped from V and 3 bases from J, the junction kept 8 bases outside the gene matches. The CDR3 is made up of 15 amino acids. The CDR3 is CASSRRDRIYNEQFF. For the CDR3, the DNA is TGTGCCAGCAGCCGCCGGGACAGAATCTACAATGAGCAGTTCTTC.

This chain links TRBV5-6 with TRBJ1-2; D perhaps matches TRBD1 (6 bases). CDR3 length: 14 residues. V dropped 4 bases and J dropped 3 bases, with 13 bases sitting between them. From germline, CDR1 is SGHDT and CDR2 YYEEEE. This CDR3 reads CASSQLTGYYGYTF. The CDR3 nucleotides are TGTGCCAGCAGCCAGCTTACAGGGTACTATGGCTACACCTTC. The entire variable domain, with the rest obtained from reference TRBV5-6 and TRBJ1-2, is as follows: DAGVTQSPTHLIKTRGQQVTLRCSPKSGHDTVSWYQQALGQGPQFIFQYYEEEERQRGNFPDRFSGHQFPNYSSELNVNALLLGDSALYLCASSQLTGYYGYTFGSGTRLTVV.